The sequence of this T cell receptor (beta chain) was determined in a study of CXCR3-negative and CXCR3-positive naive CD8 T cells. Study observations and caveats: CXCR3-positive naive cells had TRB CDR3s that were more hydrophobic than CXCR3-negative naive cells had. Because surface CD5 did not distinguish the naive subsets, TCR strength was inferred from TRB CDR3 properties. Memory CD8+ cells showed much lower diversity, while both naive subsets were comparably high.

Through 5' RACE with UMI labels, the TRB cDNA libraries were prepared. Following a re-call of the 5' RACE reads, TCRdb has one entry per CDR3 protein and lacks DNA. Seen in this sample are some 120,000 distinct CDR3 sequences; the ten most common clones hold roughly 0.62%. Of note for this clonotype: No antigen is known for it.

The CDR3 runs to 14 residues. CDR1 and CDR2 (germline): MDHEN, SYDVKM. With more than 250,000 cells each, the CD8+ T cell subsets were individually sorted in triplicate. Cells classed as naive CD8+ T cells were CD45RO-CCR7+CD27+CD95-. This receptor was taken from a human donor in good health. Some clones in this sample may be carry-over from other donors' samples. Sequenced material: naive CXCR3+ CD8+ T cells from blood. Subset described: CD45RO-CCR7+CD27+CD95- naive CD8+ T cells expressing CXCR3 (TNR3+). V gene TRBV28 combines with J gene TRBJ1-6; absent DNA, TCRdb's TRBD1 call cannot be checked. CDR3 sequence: CASSAGHLNSPLHF.